What follows describes a single TCR beta chain. Antigen: not known. The sample comes from a study of T cell responses to AZD1222 COVID-19 vaccine. Study information: Samples with a second dose at about 4 or about 12 weeks were pooled together. Study-wide results and limits: Nearly half of spike-specific TCRs reportedly target unmutated variant regions. Just 5 or 6 AZD1222 recipients tested seropositive at baseline.

Sequencing was performed with immunoSEQ multiplex PCR; in TCRdb, only in-frame clones are kept and a portion is missing. Altogether about 63,000 clones are present, over 75% being singletons, with the ten largest covering around 20%. V shed 4 bases and J shed 2 bases, with 12 bases lying between them. This CDR3 comprises 15 residues. Looked up from germline, CDR1 is LNHDA and CDR2 is SQIVND (reference sequence). The gene calls are TRBV19 and TRBJ1-5; weak D call: TRBD1 (6 bases). The receptor's source is an adult in good health. The sample was peripheral blood, taken on day 0 of AZD1222 vaccination. CDR3 protein: CASSSWGQGNQPQHF. The DNA for the CDR3 is TGTGCCAGTAGTAGTTGGGGGCAGGGCAATCAGCCCCAGCATTTT.